The 28 T cell receptor beta chains in this list originate from one sample, sequenced in a study of cytomegalovirus exposure and HLA in healthy donors. The PCR ran on 60 Vbeta and 13 Jbeta primers. The method was immunoSEQ multiplex PCR; TCRdb's version includes in-frame clones alone and lacks a portion of them. The sample has about 160,000 clones, approximately 70% seen once. Sequencing was performed on PBMCs. All receptors come from a middle-aged man in good health and CMV-seropositive.

This chain links TRBV25-1 with TRBJ2-7, with a possible D match to TRBD2 (7 bases). Germline CDR1 reads MGHDK; CDR2 reads SYGVNS. The CDR3 contains 17 residues. Trimming took 0 bases from V and 3 from J, leaving 18 bases between them. The DNA of the CDR3 is TGTGCCAGCAGTGAATATCACACTGCGGGGGCGAGCTACGAGCAGTACTTC. This sequence encodes CASSEYHTAGASYEQYF.

The rearrangement joins TRBV6-6 to TRBJ2-5; no firm D call. Trimming shortened V by 5 bases and J by 5 bases, and 6 bases separated the two germline ends. CDR3 length: 11 residues. Germline-derived CDR1 and CDR2 are MNHNY and SVGAGI (reference sequence). CDR3 sequence (DNA): TGTGCCAGCAGTCCTGCGGAGACCCAGTACTTC. It codes for CASSPAETQYF.

The chain employs TRBV5-6 and TRBJ1-2, with 10 bases lining up with TRBD1. The CDR3 sequence is 14 residues long. Germline lookup yields CDR1 SGHDT and CDR2 YYEEEE. Trimming at V came to 4 bases and at J to 4 bases, leaving 4 bases not matched to a gene. In nucleotides, the CDR3 is TGTGCCAGCAGCAGCGACAGGGGGCTCTATGGCTACACCTTC. Translated: CASSSDRGLYGYTF.

The genes are TRBV5-1 and TRBJ1-2; 8 bases fit TRBD1. CDR1 is SGHRS and CDR2 is YFSETQ in the germline V gene. This CDR3 contains 17 residues. Trimming took 4 bases from V and 2 from J; bases not matched to a gene: 13. CDR3 in amino acids: CASSGTTGVVANYGYTF. CDR3 coding DNA: TGCGCCAGCAGCGGCACGACAGGGGTGGTAGCGAACTATGGCTACACCTTC.

This clone was seen only once. This chain joins TRBV4-3 and TRBJ2-1; the match to TRBD2 covers 7 bases. The CDR3 runs 16 residues. V lost 4 bases and J lost 10; bases outside the gene matches: 16. The V gene's germline CDR1 is LGHNA and CDR2 YSLEER. CDR3 sequence (DNA): TGCGCCAGCAGCCCACCACTCGGGGAGGGTGCGGACGAGCAGTTCTTC. The encoded protein is CASSPPLGEGADEQFF.

The rearrangement joins TRBV4-3 to TRBJ2-3, with 8 bases matching TRBD2. Germline values: CDR1 LGHNA, CDR2 YSLEER. V trimming: 4 bases; J trimming: 2 bases; junction bases outside the gene matches: 5. CDR3 length: 15 residues. The CDR3 is CASSLRAGDTDTQYF. CDR3 in DNA: TGCGCCAGCAGCCTGAGAGCGGGAGACACAGATACGCAGTATTTT.

The chain links TRBV6-5 to TRBJ1-4, with TRBD1 identical over 10 bases. The CDR3 extends over 15 amino acids. Germline CDR1 is MNHEY and CDR2 is SVGAGI. Trimming cost V 4 bases and J 6 bases; bases outside gene matches: 5. CDR3 region: CASSSSGTGDEKLFF. The CDR3 nucleotides read TGTGCCAGCAGTTCTTCCGGGACAGGGGATGAAAAACTGTTTTTT.

The chain links TRBV19 to TRBJ1-5; D is undetermined. The germline gives CDR1 LNHDA, CDR2 SQIVND (reference sequence). The CDR3 extends over 17 amino acids. V lost 1 base and J lost 0, with 13 bases in between. CDR3 nucleotides: TGTGCCAGTAGTATAGGGGCAGTACAATATAGCAATCAGCCCCAGCATTTT. Protein sequence: CASSIGAVQYSNQPQHF. Full variable domain (missing parts from reference TRBV19 and TRBJ1-5): DGGITQSPKYLFRKEGQNVTLSCEQNLNHDAMYWYRQDPGQGLRLIYYSQIVNDFQKGDIAEGYSVSREKKESFPLTVTSAQKNPTAFYLCASSIGAVQYSNQPQHFGDGTRLSIL.

This clone was recorded a few times. The V and J genes are TRBV10-3 and TRBJ1-1; 7 nucleotides line up with TRBD1. The CDR3 is made up of 13 amino acids. Germline V gene data show CDR1 as ENHRY and CDR2 as SYGVKD. V shed 6 bases, J shed 2 bases, and the junction held 3 bases outside the gene matches. The CDR3 DNA follows: TGTGCCATCAGGACAGGGTTAAACACTGAAGCTTTCTTT. It translates to CAIRTGLNTEAFF.

This clone was counted a few times. CDR3 sequence: CASSPDPNQPQHF. The CDR3 DNA reads as TGTGCCAGCAGCCCAGATCCCAATCAGCCCCAGCATTTT. This chain joins TRBV7-2 and TRBJ1-5; D uncertain. V lost 5 bases to trimming and J lost 3 bases, with 8 bases between them. Germline V gives CDR1 SGHTA, CDR2 FQGNSA. The CDR3 sequence is 13 residues long.

The chain carries TRBV19 and TRBJ1-1; no clear D. Deletions cut 2 bases from V and 4 bases from J, with 14 bases between. Germline CDR1 LNHDA, CDR2 SQIVND (reference sequence). The CDR3 totals 15 residues. CDR3 sequence reads: CASSIFAVASTEAFF. The CDR3 bases are TGTGCCAGTAGTATATTTGCAGTAGCGAGCACTGAAGCTTTCTTT.

The chain combines TRBV5-1 with TRBJ1-4; D unclear. The CDR3 runs 14 residues. Germline V gene lookup returns CDR1 SGHRS and CDR2 YFSETQ. The V end lost 7 bases, the J end lost 4 bases, and 14 bases lay between the germline ends. The CDR3 sequence is CASGRTADNEKLFF. DNA for the CDR3: TGCGCCAGCGGCCGGACTGCTGATAATGAAAAACTGTTTTTT. Full variable domain (remainder filled in from reference TRBV5-1 and TRBJ1-4): KAGVTQTPRYLIKTRGQQVTLSCSPISGHRSVSWYQQTPGQGLQFLFEYFSETQRNKGNFPGRFSGRQFSNSRSEMNVSTLELGDSALYLCASGRTADNEKLFFGSGTQLSVL.

The gene calls are TRBV27 and TRBJ1-6; maybe TRBD1 (5 bases). Germline CDR1 is MNHEY and CDR2 is SMNVEV (reference sequence). The CDR3 contains 14 residues. V lost 6 bases to trimming and J lost 9 bases, with 15 bases between them. The CDR3 protein is CASSYREGFSPLHF. The CDR3 DNA is TGTGCCAGCAGCTACCGGGAGGGGTTTTCACCCCTCCACTTT.

This clone was seen just once. The CDR3 here is CASSRTSGRGDTQYF. CDR3 DNA: TGTGCCAGCAGCCGGACTAGCGGGAGAGGAGATACGCAGTATTTT. The V gene is TRBV7-3, the J gene TRBJ2-3; 13 bases align to TRBD2. The V gene end was trimmed by 5 bases and the J gene end by 5 bases; junction bases not matched to a gene: 4. The germline V gene has CDR1 SGHTA and CDR2 FQGTGA. The CDR3 is 15 residues long.

Comments on this clone: Other DNA sequences in the sample encode the same CDR3. The rearrangement joins TRBV9 to TRBJ2-7; weak D call: TRBD1 (7 bases). The germline V and J ends were trimmed by 3 bases and 0 bases, with 10 bases remaining between them. Germline V CDR1 and CDR2: SGDLS, YYNGEE. CDR3 length: 14 amino acids. The DNA of the CDR3 is TGTGCCAGCAGCGGGCGGGACAGCTCCTACGAGCAGTACTTC. It translates to CASSGRDSSYEQYF.

The J gene is TRBJ2-7, the V gene TRBV9; TRBD2 matches at 10 bases. The CDR3 has 16 amino acids. The junction had 9 bases not matched to a gene; V was cut back by 3 bases and J by 3 bases. From germline, CDR1 is SGDLS and CDR2 YYNGEE. The CDR3 DNA is TGTGCCAGCAGCGCAAATAGCGGGGGGCGTCGCTACGAGCAGTACTTC. Amino acid sequence: CASSANSGGRRYEQYF. Full variable domain (rest looked up from reference TRBV9 and TRBJ2-7): DSGVTQTPKHLITATGQRVTLRCSPRSGDLSVYWYQQSLDQGLQFLIQYYNGEERAKGNILERFSAQQFPDLHSELNLSSLELGDSALYFCASSANSGGRRYEQYFGPGTRLTVT.

The V gene is TRBV4-3, the J gene TRBJ2-1, with 12 bases fitting TRBD2. J gave up 8 bases and V 4 bases, and 6 bases lay outside the gene matches. The CDR3 length is 15 residues. Germline assignment: CDR1 LGHNA and CDR2 YSLEER. CDR3 sequence (DNA): TGCGCCAGCAGCCTGGGGCTAGCGGGGGGGTATGAGCAGTTCTTC. Translating gives CASSLGLAGGYEQFF.

The V and J genes are TRBV15 and TRBJ1-1, with TRBD1 identical over 8 bases. After removal of 6 bases from V and 6 bases from J, the junction contained 3 bases not matched to a gene. The V gene's germline CDR1 is LNHNV and CDR2 YYDKDF (reference sequence). This CDR3 is 12 amino acids long. Here the CDR3 DNA reads TGTGCCACCAGTAGACAGGGGCCTGAAGCTTTCTTT. Its translation: CATSRQGPEAFF.

This clone was detected only once. The chain is built from TRBV7-2 and TRBJ1-6; D might be TRBD1 (5 bases). CDR1 is SGHTA, CDR2 FQGNSA, per germline. Deletions cut 0 bases from V and 10 bases from J, with 13 bases between. This CDR3 region has 15 residues. The CDR3 region is CASSLAREVASPLHF. CDR3 DNA sequence: TGTGCCAGCAGCTTAGCCAGGGAAGTTGCATCACCCCTCCACTTT.

This clone was seen only once. V is TRBV7-9 and J is TRBJ2-3; TRBD1 is a possible D gene (6 bases). V lost 2 bases to trimming and J lost 0 bases, with 15 bases between them. Germline CDR1 reads SEHNR; CDR2 reads FQNEAQ (reference sequence). The CDR3 extends over 17 amino acids. The CDR3, as DNA: TGTGCCAGCAGCTTAAGTGTGGGGACATCGAGCACAGATACGCAGTATTTT. It is translated as CASSLSVGTSSTDTQYF.

This chain connects TRBV21-1 to TRBJ1-5; TRBD1 is taken as the D call from the table, unchecked against the DNA. TRBV21-1 is classified as a pseudogene. CDR3 length: 17 amino acids. CDR3 sequence (DNA): TGTGCCAGCAGCAAAACCTTGGGACAGGGAGGCAATCAGCCCCAGCATTTT. Protein product: CASSKTLGQGGNQPQHF.

To note about this clone: The junction and the germline gene differ at one end; a read error may be behind it. The CDR3, as DNA: TGCGCCAGCAGCCAAGGGGTTGGGGACAGGGCACGGACCTTT. Encoded protein: CASSQGVGDRARTF. The chain employs TRBV4-3 and TRBJ1-1, with 9 nucleotides matching TRBD1. The CDR3 has 14 amino acids. CDR1 is LGHNA, CDR2 YSLEER, per germline.

The V and J genes are TRBV6-5 and TRBJ1-2; D is undetermined. The germline V gene has CDR1 MNHEY and CDR2 SVGAGI. The CDR3 is 13 amino acids. Trimming shortened V by 4 bases and J by 4 bases, and 10 bases separated the two germline ends. The CDR3: CASSSSVGYGYTF. The CDR3 DNA sequence: TGTGCCAGCAGTTCCTCCGTCGGCTATGGCTACACCTTC.

This chain uses TRBV25-1 with TRBJ2-7, with D possibly being TRBD1 (5 bases). Trimming left V 3 bases short and J 7 bases short, with 7 bases between. Germline V gives CDR1 MGHDK, CDR2 SYGVNS. CDR3 length: 11 residues. The CDR3 here is CASSERQEQYF. The CDR3 DNA sequence: TGTGCCAGCAGTGAGCGACAGGAGCAGTACTTC.

The chain combines TRBV7-2 with TRBJ1-2; 8 nucleotides line up with TRBD1. V gave up 5 bases and J gave up 7 bases; unmatched junction bases: 15. This CDR3 is built from 16 residues. The V gene's germline CDR1 is SGHTA and CDR2 FQGNSA. The CDR3 sequence is CASSLRDRSYLGGYTF. Written as DNA, the CDR3 is TGTGCCAGCAGCCTCCGGGACAGGTCCTACCTGGGTGGCTACACCTTC. Filled out from reference TRBV7-2 and TRBJ1-2, the complete variable domain reads GAGVSQSPSNKVTEKGKDVELRCDPISGHTALYWYRQSLGQGLEFLIYFQGNSAPDKSGLPSDRFSAERTGGSVSTLTIQRTQQEDSAVYLCASSLRDRSYLGGYTFGSGTRLTVV.

This chain connects TRBV25-1 to TRBJ2-1, with 9 nucleotides matching TRBD1. V trimming: 5 bases; J trimming: 9 bases; junction bases outside the gene matches: 5. Germline-derived CDR1 and CDR2 are MGHDK and SYGVNS. CDR3 length: 13 amino acids. In DNA, the CDR3 is TGTGCCAGCAGTCAGACAGGGGGTCGTGAGCAGTTCTTC. Translating it yields CASSQTGGREQFF.

The rearrangement links TRBV4-1 to TRBJ2-5, with D possibly TRBD1 on 5 matching bases. Per the germline V gene, CDR1 is MGHRA and CDR2 is YSYEKL. The germline V and J ends were trimmed by 0 bases and 5 bases, with 13 bases remaining between them. This CDR3 contains 15 residues. This chain's CDR3 is CASSQEGEKGETQYF. As DNA, the CDR3 is TGCGCCAGCAGCCAAGAGGGCGAGAAGGGGGAGACCCAGTACTTC.

V is TRBV6-5 and J is TRBJ1-1; 7 bases align to TRBD1. V lost 0 bases, J lost 1 base, and 2 bases stayed unmatched. Germline assignment: CDR1 MNHEY and CDR2 SVGAGI. The CDR3 sequence is 15 residues long. The CDR3 DNA reads as TGTGCCAGCAGTTACTCAACAGGGGCGAACACTGAAGCTTTCTTT. Protein: CASSYSTGANTEAFF.